This is a list of T cell receptor beta chains from one sample in a study of CD8+CD57+ T cells in acquired aplastic anemia. MiXCR, run by TCRdb on the reads, gives a single entry per CDR3 protein. The sample carries some 160,000 distinct CDR3 sequences, roughly 50% recorded once. Specimen: sorted CD4+, CD8+, or CD8+CD57+ T cells (not recorded which) from PBMCs. Every receptor here comes from a human donor with aplastic anemia. CDR3s include the opening cysteine and the closing phenylalanine or tryptophan. The D gene is left open where the match is weak. Clone size is stated in some rows and not others, as once, few, many or a class when expanded.

TRBJ2-1,NA,TRBV2,TRBD2,TGTGCCAGCAGTAACCTAGCGGGAGGCAATGAGCAGTTCTTC,CASSNLAGGNEQFF
TRBJ2-6,many,TRBV6-5,NA,TGTGCCAGCAGACTAGGGACCCCCGGGGCCAACGTCCTGACTTTC,CASRLGTPGANVLTF
TRBJ1-6,NA,TRBV2,NA,TGTGCCAGCAGTGAAGAAGTACCCCTCCACTTT,CASSEEVPLHF
TRBJ2-1,NA,TRBV15,TRBD2,TGTGCCACCAGCAGGCGACTAGCGGGGGATGAGCAGTTCTTC,CATSRRLAGDEQFF
TRBJ2-1,many,TRBV7-2,NA,TGTGCCAGCAGCTCGCGGGACAAAGATTACAATGAGCAGTTCTTC,CASSSRDKDYNEQFF
TRBJ2-4,many,TRBV9,NA,TGTGCCAGCAGCGCTGCCAAAAACATTCAGTACTTC,CASSAAKNIQYF
TRBJ1-1,few,TRBV27,NA,TGTGCCAGCAGTTTGGGTGGCAGGCGGATGAACACTGAAGCTTTCTTT,CASSLGGRRMNTEAFF
TRBJ2-3,many,TRBV9,TRBD1,TGTGCCAGCAGCGCCCGACAGGGTGCCGCAGATACGCAGTATTTT,CASSARQGAADTQYF
TRBJ2-1,NA,TRBV7-2,NA,TGTGCCAGCAGCTTAAACAGTGAGCAGTTCTTC,CASSLNSEQFF
TRBJ2-3,NA,TRBV12-3/TRBV12-4,NA,TGTGCGGTAGGGCTAGCGATCGCAGATACGCAGTATTTT,CAVGLAIADTQYF
TRBJ2-5,NA,TRBV7-2,TRBD2,TGCGCCAGCAGTGACCCTAGCGGGGGCGAGACCCAGTACTTC,CASSDPSGGETQYF
TRBJ2-7,NA,TRBV7-2,TRBD2,TGTGCCAGCAGCTTAGCGGCTAGCGGGAGTTACGAGCAGTACTTC,CASSLAASGSYEQYF
TRBJ1-1,NA,TRBV4-1,NA,TGCGCCAGCAGCCAAGATAGGGGGGGGCAAGACGGTGAAGCTTTCTTT,CASSQDRGGQDGEAFF
TRBJ2-7,NA,TRBV7-2,TRBD2,TGTGCCAGCAGACTAGCGGGGGGCCCCTACGAGCAGTACTTC,CASRLAGGPYEQYF
TRBJ1-1,once,TRBV9,NA,TGTGCCAGCAGCGTAGGGAATTTGGCTTTCTTT,CASSVGNLAFF
TRBJ2-7,NA,TRBV9,TRBD2,TGTGCCAGCAGCGCCGCCGGGACTAGCGGGGTAACCTACGAGCAGTACTTC,CASSAAGTSGVTYEQYF
TRBJ2-7,few,TRBV20-1,NA,TGCAGTGCTAGAAGCCCTATGTACAACGAGCAGTACTTC,CSARSPMYNEQYF
TRBJ2-7,NA,TRBV6-1,NA,TGTGCCAGCGGGGGGTCCGGCTACGAGCAGTACTTC,CASGGSGYEQYF
TRBJ2-1,many,TRBV4-3,NA,TGCGCCAGCAGCCAAGAAATTTGGGGTTACAATGAGCAGTTCTTC,CASSQEIWGYNEQFF
TRBJ2-2,NA,TRBV30,NA,TGTGCCTGGAGTGTAGAGGGCGGGGAGCTGTTTTTT,CAWSVEGGELFF
TRBJ2-7,few,TRBV29-1,NA,TGCAGCGTTGAAGATTACCGGGGACCATTGGGCTACGAGCAGTACTTC,CSVEDYRGPLGYEQYF
TRBJ1-3,many,TRBV4-3,NA,TGCGCCAGCAGCTACGGACGTAGCTCTGGAAACACCATATATTTT,CASSYGRSSGNTIYF
TRBJ2-5,many,TRBV11-3,NA,TGTGCCAGCAGCCTGGGAGGCTTCCAAGAGACCCAGTACTTC,CASSLGGFQETQYF
TRBJ1-6,many,TRBV29-1,NA,TGCAGCGTTCAACCGGGGCGGAATTCACCCCTCCACTTT,CSVQPGRNSPLHF
TRBJ2-7,NA,TRBV11-2,NA,TGTGCCAGCACCTTAATCACAGGTTACGAGCAGTACTTC,CASTLITGYEQYF
TRBJ2-3,many,TRBV6-2/TRBV6-3,NA,TGTGCCAGTTCCTTTGGACAAGTGCAATATTTT,CASSFGQVQYF
TRBJ1-1,NA,TRBV2,TRBD1,TGTGCCAGCCGCGAGGGACAGGGGACTGAAGCTTCCTTT,CASREGQGTEASF
TRBJ2-7,many,TRBV12-3/TRBV12-4,TRBD1,TGTGCCAGCAGTTTAGCGATTACAGGGGCCGAGCAGTACTTC,CASSLAITGAEQYF
TRBJ2-2,many,TRBV20-1,NA,TGCAGTGCTAGGCTGAACTCCGGGGAGCTGTTTTTT,CSARLNSGELFF
TRBJ1-1,many,TRBV11-3,NA,TGTGCCAGCACGCTAGGGGTGAACACTGAAGCTTTCTTT,CASTLGVNTEAFF
TRBJ1-1,many,TRBV5-6,TRBD1,TGTGCCAGCCTTCTACAGGGGGTTGCTGAAGCTTTCTTT,CASLLQGVAEAFF
TRBJ1-5,few,TRBV27,TRBD1,TGTGCCAGCAGGACAGGGGCTCAGCCCCAGCATTTT,CASRTGAQPQHF